This passage covers 23 T cell receptor beta chains from one sample sequenced in a study of T-cell reconstitution after alpha-beta-depleted transplantation in children. Unique molecular identifiers were incorporated during preparation of the TCRbeta library. TCRdb ran MiXCR on the PCR reads and lists one entry per CDR3 protein. The top ten hold approximately 4.1% of the sample, which has some 590,000 distinct CDR3 sequences, 10% seen once. This material consisted of PBMCs from the stem cell graft donor, taken from the stem cell graft. These receptors were obtained from a human donor who donated a stem cell graft to a child with acute myeloid leukemia.

For this clonotype: The junction departs from germline at one end; a sequencing error may be responsible. This rearrangement joins TRBV12-3 or TRBV12-4 to TRBJ2-5; possibly TRBD2 for D (6 bases). The CDR3 runs 14 residues. DNA of the CDR3: TGTGCCAGCAGTCTAAGGACGGGCGGGGAGACCCGGTACTTC. This translates into CASSLRTGGETRYF.

The sample holds many counts of this clonotype. The V call is TRBV20-1, the J call TRBJ2-1; 11 bases are a match to TRBD2. The CDR3 consists of 14 residues. Trimming at V came to 5 bases and at J to 6 bases, leaving 6 bases not matched to a gene. Germline CDR1 DFQATT, CDR2 SNEGSKA (reference sequence). The CDR3 DNA reads TGCAGTGCTGACTTACTAGCGGGAGTCAATGAGCAGTTCTTC. It codes for CSADLLAGVNEQFF.

This clonotype was recorded at least ten times. The gene calls are TRBV20-1 and TRBJ2-7; D may correspond to TRBD1 or TRBD2 (5 bases each). Trimming took off 3 bases at V and 2 bases at J, with 11 bases between the two ends. The CDR3 totals 13 residues. The germline V gene encodes CDR1 DFQATT and CDR2 SNEGSKA (reference sequence). CDR3 region: CSASWDRTYEQYF. CDR3 DNA sequence: TGCAGTGCTAGCTGGGACCGAACCTACGAGCAGTACTTC.

This clonotype showed up just a few times. The chain has TRBV12-3 or TRBV12-4 and TRBJ2-7; TRBD2 matches 10 bases. This CDR3 contains 15 residues. After removal of 6 bases from V and 4 bases from J, the junction contained 9 bases not matched to a gene. The CDR3 region is CASSPSGRAWYEQYF. As DNA, the CDR3 is TGTGCCAGCAGCCCCAGCGGGAGGGCCTGGTACGAGCAGTACTTC.

This clonotype was seen repeatedly, ten times or more. V is TRBV28 and J is TRBJ2-7; TRBD2 matches 11 bases. CDR1 is MDHEN, CDR2 SYDVKM, per germline. The CDR3 totals 14 residues. After removal of 6 bases from V and 4 bases from J, the junction contained 5 bases not matched to a gene. The CDR3 DNA reads as TGTGCCAGCAGACCGGGACTAGCGGCTTACGAGCAGTACTTC. It translates to CASRPGLAAYEQYF.

This clonotype was observed many times. V gene TRBV5-1 combines with J gene TRBJ2-7, with 10 positions matching TRBD2. The CDR3 has 13 residues. After removal of 6 bases from V and 5 bases from J, the junction contained 5 bases not matched to a gene. Germline CDR1 and CDR2: SGHRS and YFSETQ. The CDR3 DNA follows: TGCGCCAGCATGCTAGCGGGAGTTGACGAGCAGTACTTC. Residues: CASMLAGVDEQYF.

This clonotype showed up many times. The rearrangement uses TRBV20-1 and TRBJ2-3; D might be TRBD2 (6 bases). V was clipped by 4 bases and J by 6 bases, with 20 bases between them. This CDR3 has 15 amino acids. CDR1 and CDR2 from the germline V gene are DFQATT and SNEGSKA (reference sequence). This CDR3 reads CSAMGGTALEDTQYF. The CDR3 DNA reads as TGCAGTGCTATGGGGGGAACGGCTCTTGAGGATACGCAGTATTTT.

This clonotype was recorded a few times. The genes are TRBV12-3 or TRBV12-4 and TRBJ2-7; TRBD1 or TRBD2 may be the D gene (6 bases each). The germline V and J ends were trimmed by 3 bases and 2 bases, with 14 bases remaining between them. The CDR3 extends over 15 amino acids. CDR3 residues: CASSFTAGGTYEQYF. The CDR3 coding sequence is TGTGCCAGCAGTTTTACGGCCGGGGGCACCTACGAGCAGTACTTC.

A few counts support this clonotype. CDR3 in DNA: TGTGCCAGCAGAGTCAGAGGGGGGCTAAACAATGAGCAGTTCTTC. This translates into CASRVRGGLNNEQFF. The V call is TRBV7-9, the J call TRBJ2-1; D may be TRBD1 or TRBD2 (6 bases each). V shed 6 bases and J shed 5 bases, with 17 bases lying between them. The CDR3 has 15 residues. Germline V gene sequence: CDR1 SEHNR, CDR2 FQNEAQ (reference sequence).

This clonotype was recorded at least ten times. The chain links TRBV7-2 to TRBJ2-1, with unresolved D. Germline CDR1 and CDR2: SGHTA and FQGNSA. The CDR3 runs to 11 residues. V gave up 2 bases and J gave up 9 bases, with 5 bases separating them. The DNA for the CDR3 is TGTGCCAGCAGCTTAATGGGTGAGCAGTTCTTC. Residues: CASSLMGEQFF.

The V and J genes are TRBV6-5 and TRBJ1-1, with D perhaps TRBD1 (6 bases). Germline V gives CDR1 MNHEY, CDR2 SVGAGI. V was pared by 1 base and J by 0 bases, with 9 bases between. The CDR3 consists of 15 residues. CDR3 region: CASSYYNRVNTEAFF. CDR3 DNA sequence: TGTGCCAGCAGTTACTATAACAGGGTGAACACTGAAGCTTTCTTT.

The chain carries TRBV27 and TRBJ2-4; TRBD2 might be the D (5 bases). V was shortened by 5 bases and J by 5 bases, with 13 bases between the two germline ends. This CDR3 has 14 amino acids. The germline V gene has CDR1 MNHEY and CDR2 SMNVEV (reference sequence). The CDR3 DNA reads as TGTGCCAGCAGTCACGTGGAGGTTCAAAACATTCAGTACTTC. Amino acid sequence: CASSHVEVQNIQYF.

This clonotype turned up a few times. The chain has TRBV29-1 and TRBJ1-5; 8 bases line up with TRBD1. Trimming cost V 5 bases and J 4 bases; bases outside gene matches: 7. The CDR3 is 14 amino acids. CDR1 SQVTM and CDR2 ANQGSEA come from the germline V gene. The CDR3 sequence: CSVIDRGPNQPQHF. CDR3 nucleotides: TGCAGCGTTATAGACAGGGGACCAAATCAGCCCCAGCATTTT.

This clonotype was counted ten times or more. The chain combines TRBV7-3 with TRBJ2-3; D is possibly TRBD2 (5 bases). This CDR3 is built from 15 residues. V dropped 4 bases and J dropped 5 bases, with 16 bases sitting between them. The germline V gene encodes CDR1 SGHTA and CDR2 FQGTGA. The CDR3 nucleotides read TGTGCCAGCAGCTCCCGTGCGGGTCCGGGAGATACGCAGTATTTT. It is translated as CASSSRAGPGDTQYF.

V is TRBV4-1 and J is TRBJ2-1; D might be TRBD1 or TRBD2, each matching 5 bases. The V end was cut by 0 bases, the J end by 16 bases, with 13 bases between. CDR1 MGHRA and CDR2 YSYEKL come from the germline V gene. This CDR3 contains 12 residues. In DNA, the CDR3 is TGCGCCAGCAGCCAAGAGTCTTGGGACCTTTTCTTC. Translating it yields CASSQESWDLFF.

This clonotype was detected only a few times. The rearrangement links TRBV12-3 or TRBV12-4 to TRBJ1-3; 7 nucleotides match TRBD1. The CDR3 extends over 18 amino acids. The trim removed 7 bases at V and 4 bases at J, leaving 19 bases unmatched. CDR3 DNA sequence: TGTGCCAGCACAGGACAGGAAGCCCTTTTACTAAGGGGAAACACCATATATTTT. Its translation: CASTGQEALLLRGNTIYF.

DNA for the CDR3: TGTGCCAGCACTCGTAGCGGGTCATCCAATGAGCAGTTCTTC. This sequence encodes CASTRSGSSNEQFF. V usage is TRBV25-1 and J usage is TRBJ2-1; 7 nucleotides agree with TRBD2. The CDR3 runs 14 residues. Unmatched junction bases numbered 9, after V lost 7 bases and J lost 6 bases. Germline V gene lookup returns CDR1 MGHDK and CDR2 SYGVNS.

The chain has TRBV21-1 and TRBJ1-2; the table's TRBD1 call for D was not verified on the DNA. TRBV21-1 is a recognized pseudogene. CDR3 length: 14 residues. DNA of the CDR3: TGTGCCAGCAGATGGAAGCGGGACAGGGACGGCTACACCTTC. This gives the protein CASRWKRDRDGYTF.

This clonotype was seen repeatedly, ten times or more. V usage is TRBV20-1 and J usage is TRBJ2-3; 10 nucleotides line up with TRBD1. V trimming: 3 bases; J trimming: 3 bases; junction bases outside the gene matches: 6. The CDR3 covers 15 residues. Germline loops: CDR1 DFQATT, CDR2 SNEGSKA (reference sequence). The CDR3 DNA sequence: TGCAGTGCTAGCCGCAGGACAGGGGGGACAGATACGCAGTATTTT. This sequence encodes CSASRRTGGTDTQYF.

This clonotype was picked up a small number of times. The chain combines TRBV20-1 with TRBJ1-6; the D gene is possibly TRBD1 (5 bases). CDR1 and CDR2 from the germline V gene are DFQATT and SNEGSKA (reference sequence). The germline V and J ends were trimmed by 3 bases and 7 bases, with 16 bases remaining between them. This CDR3 is built from 15 residues. The CDR3 loop reads CSASSLPRVNSPLHF. The CDR3 DNA reads as TGCAGTGCTAGCTCTCTCCCCAGGGTGAATTCACCCCTCCACTTT.

The table lists this clonotype with many counts. The chain recombines TRBV5-1 with TRBJ2-7; 12 nucleotides agree with TRBD2. The V gene's germline CDR1 is SGHRS and CDR2 YFSETQ. The CDR3 runs to 16 residues. V dropped 5 bases and J dropped 0; count of bases not matched to a gene: 6. CDR3 DNA sequence: TGCGCCAGCAGAAAAGGACTAGCGGGAAGCTCCTACGAGCAGTACTTC. Amino acids: CASRKGLAGSSYEQYF.

This clonotype appeared a few times. The chain is built from TRBV27 and TRBJ2-1; 8 bases match TRBD2. The CDR3 loop spans 14 amino acids. CDR1 is MNHEY and CDR2 is SMNVEV in the germline V gene (reference sequence). V trimming: 5 bases; J trimming: 9 bases; junction bases outside the gene matches: 9. The CDR3 DNA reads TGTGCCAGCAGTATTTACGGGAGGGCCAGTGAGCAGTTCTTC. This encodes CASSIYGRASEQFF.

This clonotype has ten or more counts. The gene calls are TRBV20-1 and TRBJ1-6; D gene uncertain. The V gene's germline CDR1 is DFQATT and CDR2 SNEGSKA (reference sequence). The CDR3 has 13 amino acids. Trimming cost V 5 bases and J 0 bases, with 5 bases left between them. CDR3 sequence reads: CSAAGSYNSPLHF. CDR3 nucleotides: TGCAGTGCTGCTGGCTCCTATAATTCACCCCTCCACTTT.